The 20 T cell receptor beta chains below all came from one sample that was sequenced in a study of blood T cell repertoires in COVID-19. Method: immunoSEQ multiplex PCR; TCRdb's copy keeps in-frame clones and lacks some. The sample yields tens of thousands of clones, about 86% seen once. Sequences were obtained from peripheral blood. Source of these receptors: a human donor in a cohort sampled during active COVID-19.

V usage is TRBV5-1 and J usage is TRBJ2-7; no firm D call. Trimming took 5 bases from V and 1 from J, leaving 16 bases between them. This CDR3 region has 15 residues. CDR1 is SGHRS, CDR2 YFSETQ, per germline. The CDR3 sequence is CASSYDTFGSYEQYF. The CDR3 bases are TGCGCCAGCAGTTATGACACGTTCGGTTCCTACGAGCAGTACTTC.

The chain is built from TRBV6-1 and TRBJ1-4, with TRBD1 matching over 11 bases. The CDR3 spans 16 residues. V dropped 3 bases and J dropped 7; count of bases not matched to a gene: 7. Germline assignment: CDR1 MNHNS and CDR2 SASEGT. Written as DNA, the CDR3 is TGTGCCAGCAGTGATCCGGACAGGGGGCTATTTGAAAAACTGTTTTTT. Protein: CASSDPDRGLFEKLFF.

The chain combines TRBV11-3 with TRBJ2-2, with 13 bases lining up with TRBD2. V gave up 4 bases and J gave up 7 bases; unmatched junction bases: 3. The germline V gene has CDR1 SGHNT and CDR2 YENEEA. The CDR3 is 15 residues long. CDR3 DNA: TGTGCCAGCAGCTCCCGGACTAGCGGGGGCGGGGAGCTGTTTTTT. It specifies CASSSRTSGGGELFF.

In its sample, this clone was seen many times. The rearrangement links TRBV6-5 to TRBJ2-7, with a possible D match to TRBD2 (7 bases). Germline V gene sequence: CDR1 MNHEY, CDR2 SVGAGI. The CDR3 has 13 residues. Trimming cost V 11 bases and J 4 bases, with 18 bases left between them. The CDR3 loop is CALGRGIEYEQYF. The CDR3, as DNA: TGTGCCCTAGGGAGGGGGATCGAGTACGAGCAGTACTTC.

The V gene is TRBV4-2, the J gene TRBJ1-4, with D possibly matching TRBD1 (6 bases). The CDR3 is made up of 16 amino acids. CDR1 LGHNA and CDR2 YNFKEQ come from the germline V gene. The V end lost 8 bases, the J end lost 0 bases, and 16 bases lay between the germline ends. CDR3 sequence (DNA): TGTGCCAGCTCAAGGGCCCGGACAGCAACTAATGAAAAACTGTTTTTT. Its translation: CASSRARTATNEKLFF.

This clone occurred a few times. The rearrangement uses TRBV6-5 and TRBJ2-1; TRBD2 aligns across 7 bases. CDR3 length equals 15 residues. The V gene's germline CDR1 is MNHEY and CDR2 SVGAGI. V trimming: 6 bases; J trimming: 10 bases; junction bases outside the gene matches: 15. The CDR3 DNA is TGTGCCAGCAGGAGTGGGGGACTAAACATCCTCGAGCAGTTCTTC. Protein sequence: CASRSGGLNILEQFF.

The CDR3 spells CASSPRARRGKLFF. The CDR3 DNA reads as TGTGCCAGCAGCCCCCGGGCCCGGCGGGGAAAACTGTTTTTT. This chain connects TRBV7-9 to TRBJ1-4; D gene uncertain. Trimming pared 5 bases from V and 10 bases from J, leaving 17 bases between. There are 14 residues in the CDR3. Per the germline V gene, CDR1 is SEHNR and CDR2 is FQNEAQ (reference sequence).

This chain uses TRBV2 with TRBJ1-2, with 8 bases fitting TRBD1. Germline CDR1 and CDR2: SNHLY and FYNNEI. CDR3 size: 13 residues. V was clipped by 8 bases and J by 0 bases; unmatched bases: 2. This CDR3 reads CASEDRANYGYTF. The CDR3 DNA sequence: TGTGCCAGCGAGGACAGGGCTAACTATGGCTACACCTTC.

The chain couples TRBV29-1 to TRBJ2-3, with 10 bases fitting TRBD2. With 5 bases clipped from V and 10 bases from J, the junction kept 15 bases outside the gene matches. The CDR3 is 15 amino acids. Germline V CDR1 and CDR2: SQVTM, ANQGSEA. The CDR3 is CSVPQAGGIGGSQYF. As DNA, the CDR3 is TGCAGCGTTCCCCAAGCGGGGGGGATTGGTGGTTCGCAGTATTTT.

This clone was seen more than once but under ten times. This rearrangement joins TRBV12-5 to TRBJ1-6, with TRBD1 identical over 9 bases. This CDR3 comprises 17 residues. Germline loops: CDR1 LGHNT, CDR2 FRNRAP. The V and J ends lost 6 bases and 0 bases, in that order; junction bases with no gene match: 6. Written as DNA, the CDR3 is TGTGCTAGTGGCTCGGACAGGGGCAGCTCCTATAATTCACCCCTCCACTTT. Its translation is CASGSDRGSSYNSPLHF.

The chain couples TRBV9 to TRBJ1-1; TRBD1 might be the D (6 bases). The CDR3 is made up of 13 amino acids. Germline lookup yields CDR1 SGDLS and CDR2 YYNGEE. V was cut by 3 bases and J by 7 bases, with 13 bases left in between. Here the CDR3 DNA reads TGTGCCAGCAGCGGACCAGGGGCGGGTGAAGCTTTCTTT. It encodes CASSGPGAGEAFF.

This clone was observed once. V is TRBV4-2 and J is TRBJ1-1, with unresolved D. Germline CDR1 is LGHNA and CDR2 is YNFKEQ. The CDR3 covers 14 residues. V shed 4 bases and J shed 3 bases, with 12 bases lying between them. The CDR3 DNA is TGTGCCAGCAGCCTAGACCCGGAGGACACTGAAGCTTTCTTT. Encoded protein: CASSLDPEDTEAFF.

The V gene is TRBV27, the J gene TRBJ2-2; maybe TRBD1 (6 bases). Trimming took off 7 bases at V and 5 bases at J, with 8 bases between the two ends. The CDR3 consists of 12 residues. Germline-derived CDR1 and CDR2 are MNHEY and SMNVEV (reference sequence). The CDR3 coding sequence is TGTGCCAGCACCGACAGGACCGGGGAGCTGTTTTTT. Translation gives CASTDRTGELFF.

The DNA of the CDR3 is TGTGCCAGCAGCTCTGGACTAGCGGGCGGGGTCGAGACCCAGTACTTC. Its translation: CASSSGLAGGVETQYF. This sequence joins TRBV11-2 and TRBJ2-5; 11 positions agree with TRBD2. Germline loops: CDR1 SGHAT, CDR2 FQNNGV. This CDR3 is 16 amino acids long. V was clipped by 4 bases and J by 5 bases; unmatched bases: 9.

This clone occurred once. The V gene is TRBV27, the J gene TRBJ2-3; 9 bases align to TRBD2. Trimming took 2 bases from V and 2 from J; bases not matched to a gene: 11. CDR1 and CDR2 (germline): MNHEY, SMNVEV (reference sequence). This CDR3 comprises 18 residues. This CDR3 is CASSLRRDSGGFTDTQYF. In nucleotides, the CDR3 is TGTGCCAGCAGTTTAAGGAGGGATAGCGGGGGTTTCACAGATACGCAGTATTTT.

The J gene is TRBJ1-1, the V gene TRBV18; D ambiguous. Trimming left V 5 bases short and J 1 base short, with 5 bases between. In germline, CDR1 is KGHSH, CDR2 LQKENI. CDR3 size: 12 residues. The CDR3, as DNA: TGTGCCAGCTCAGGAGAGAACACTGAAGCTTTCTTT. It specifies CASSGENTEAFF.

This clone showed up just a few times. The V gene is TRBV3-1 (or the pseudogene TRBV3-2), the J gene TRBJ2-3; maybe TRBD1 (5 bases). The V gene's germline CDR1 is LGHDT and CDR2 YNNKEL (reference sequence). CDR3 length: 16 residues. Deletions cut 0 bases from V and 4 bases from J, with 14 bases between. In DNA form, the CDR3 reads TGTGCCAGCAGCCAAGATAATGCACAGGCCGCAGATACGCAGTATTTT. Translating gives CASSQDNAQAADTQYF.

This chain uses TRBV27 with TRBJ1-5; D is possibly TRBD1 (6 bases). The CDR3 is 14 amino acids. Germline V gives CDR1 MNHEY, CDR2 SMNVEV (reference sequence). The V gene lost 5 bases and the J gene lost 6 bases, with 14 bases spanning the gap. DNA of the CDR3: TGTGCCAGCAGTCCCTATGGGGGCTCTCAGCCCCAGCATTTT. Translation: CASSPYGGSQPQHF.

CDR3 in amino acids: CAWSRGTGAKLSDSPLHF. Here the CDR3 DNA reads TGTGCCTGGAGTCGAGGGACAGGGGCCAAACTTTCGGATTCACCCCTCCACTTT. V gene TRBV30 combines with J gene TRBJ1-6; 10 bases map to TRBD1. The CDR3 is 18 residues long. Trimming took 2 bases from V and 8 from J; bases not matched to a gene: 15. Germline loops: CDR1 GTSNPN, CDR2 SVGIG (reference sequence).

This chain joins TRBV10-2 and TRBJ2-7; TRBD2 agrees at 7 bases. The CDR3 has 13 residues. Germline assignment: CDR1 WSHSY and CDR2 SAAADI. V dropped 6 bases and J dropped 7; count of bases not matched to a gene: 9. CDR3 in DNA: TGCGCCAGCAGCCACTCTGCCGGGAGGGAGCAGTACGTC. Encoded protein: CASSHSAGREQYV.